These 5 T cell receptor beta chains were all obtained from the same sample, sequenced in a study of cytomegalovirus exposure and HLA in healthy donors. Use of 60 Vbeta and 13 Jbeta primers characterized the PCR. Clones were read by immunoSEQ multiplex PCR, and TCRdb kept only the in-frame ones, dropping some. The sample has around 160,000 clones, more than 60% seen once; the top ten hold just under 5%. The sample was PBMCs. Receptor source: a male donor in good health and CMV-seronegative.

This clone was counted once. J is TRBJ2-5 and V is TRBV5-8; D might be TRBD1 (6 bases). V lost 5 bases to trimming and J lost 4 bases, with 15 bases between them. This CDR3 comprises 14 residues. Germline V gives CDR1 SGHTS, CDR2 YDEGEE. This CDR3 reads CASRPGQQRETQYF. The CDR3, as DNA: TGTGCCAGCAGACCGGGACAACAGCGAGAGACCCAGTACTTC.

This CDR3 is CASSEWDSLQETQYF. The CDR3, as DNA: TGTGCCAGCAGTGAATGGGACAGCCTCCAAGAGACCCAGTACTTC. V usage is TRBV9 and J usage is TRBJ2-5; TRBD1 matches at 7 bases. Germline V gene lookup returns CDR1 SGDLS and CDR2 YYNGEE. V was clipped by 5 bases and J by 1 base; unmatched bases: 8. The CDR3 runs to 15 residues.

The chain carries TRBV28 and TRBJ1-1; a weak D match, TRBD1 (5 bases). Trimming removed 4 bases from V and 1 base from J, with 16 bases in between. The CDR3 contains 16 residues. Germline lookup yields CDR1 MDHEN and CDR2 SYDVKM. This CDR3 is CASSSPGGGENTEAFF. The CDR3 DNA is TGTGCCAGCAGTTCACCCGGGGGAGGGGAGAACACTGAAGCTTTCTTT.

This chain links TRBV7-3 with TRBJ2-3; D not resolved. The V gene lost 0 bases and the J gene lost 5 bases, with 6 bases spanning the gap. CDR3 length equals 13 residues. Germline V lookup: CDR1 SGHTA, CDR2 FQGTGA. The CDR3 bases are TGTGCCAGCAGCTTAACGACGGGAGATACGCAGTATTTT. Protein: CASSLTTGDTQYF.

CDR3 loop: CATRGGPGEQFF. The CDR3 region has the DNA TGTGCCACCCGGGGGGGCCCCGGTGAGCAGTTCTTC. The rearrangement joins TRBV5-4 to TRBJ2-1, with TRBD2 matching 8 bases. V dropped 9 bases and J dropped 9; count of bases not matched to a gene: 8. This CDR3 region has 12 residues. The germline gives CDR1 SGHNT, CDR2 YYREEE (reference sequence).